The subject of this entry is one T cell receptor (beta chain). This specimen comes from a study of sequential checkpoint blockade in melanoma. The wider study: Maintenance nivolumab came after either treatment sequence.

J lost 7 bases, V lost 5 bases, and 13 bases had no gene match. This CDR3 contains 16 residues. CDR1 and CDR2 (germline): SGHAT, FQNNGV. The treatment: randomized to nivolumab then ipilimumab (arm A) or the reverse (arm B). Live CD3+CD8+ CD19− CD56− cells were sorted from PBMCs. TCRdb's copy holds only in-frame clones and misses some; the assay was immunoSEQ multiplex PCR. This table holds tens of thousands of clones, 80% to 90% found once. The rearrangement links TRBV11-2 to TRBJ2-2; TRBD1 matches 7 bases. Sample: CD8+ T cells sorted from blood (inferred from file names), taken from a patient given nivolumab and ipilimumab in sequence. This TCR was sampled from a human donor with melanoma. The CDR3 nucleotides read TGTGCCAGCAGCCCGACCAGGGGGATGGGGAGCGGGGAGCTGTTTTTT. Translating it yields CASSPTRGMGSGELFF. Using reference TRBV11-2 and TRBJ2-2 for the parts outside the CDR3, the full variable domain is EAGVAQSPRYKIIEKRQSVAFWCNPISGHATLYWYQQILGQGPKLLIQFQNNGVVDDSQLPKDRFSAERLKGVDSTLKIQPAKLEDSAVYLCASSPTRGMGSGELFFGEGSRLTVL.